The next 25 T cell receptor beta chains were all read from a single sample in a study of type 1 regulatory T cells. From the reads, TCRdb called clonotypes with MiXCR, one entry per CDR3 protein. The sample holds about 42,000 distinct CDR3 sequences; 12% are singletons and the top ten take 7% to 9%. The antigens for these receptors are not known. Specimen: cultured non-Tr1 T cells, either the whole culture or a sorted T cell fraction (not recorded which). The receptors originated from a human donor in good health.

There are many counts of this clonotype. The CDR3 DNA follows: TGCGCCAGCAGCCCAGAACAGGGGGCTCGTGGCTACACCTTC. Amino acids: CASSPEQGARGYTF. V gene TRBV5-1 combines with J gene TRBJ1-2; 9 nucleotides align to TRBD1. Germline CDR1 is SGHRS and CDR2 is YFSETQ. The CDR3 consists of 14 residues. Trimming at V came to 4 bases and at J to 7 bases, leaving 8 bases not matched to a gene.

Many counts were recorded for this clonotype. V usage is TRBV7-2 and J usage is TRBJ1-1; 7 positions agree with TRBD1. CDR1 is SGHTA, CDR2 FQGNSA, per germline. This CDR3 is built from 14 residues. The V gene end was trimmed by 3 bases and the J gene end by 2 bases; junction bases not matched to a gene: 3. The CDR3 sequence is CASSLTGTNTEAFF. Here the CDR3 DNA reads TGTGCCAGCAGCTTGACAGGGACCAACACTGAAGCTTTCTTT. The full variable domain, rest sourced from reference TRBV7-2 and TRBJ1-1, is GAGVSQSPSNKVTEKGKDVELRCDPISGHTALYWYRQSLGQGLEFLIYFQGNSAPDKSGLPSDRFSAERTGGSVSTLTIQRTQQEDSAVYLCASSLTGTNTEAFFGQGTRLTVV.

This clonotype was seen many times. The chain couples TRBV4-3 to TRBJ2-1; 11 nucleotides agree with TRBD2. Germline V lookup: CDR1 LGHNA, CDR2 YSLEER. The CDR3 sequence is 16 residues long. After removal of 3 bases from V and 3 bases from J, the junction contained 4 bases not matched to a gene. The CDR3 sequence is CASSQTGLAVYNEQFF. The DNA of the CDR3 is TGCGCCAGCAGCCAGACGGGACTAGCGGTCTACAATGAGCAGTTCTTC.

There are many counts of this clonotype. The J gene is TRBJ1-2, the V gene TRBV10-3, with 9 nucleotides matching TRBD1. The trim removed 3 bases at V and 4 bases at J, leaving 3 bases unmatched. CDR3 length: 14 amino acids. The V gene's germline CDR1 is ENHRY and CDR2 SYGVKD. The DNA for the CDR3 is TGTGCCATCAGTGACGGGACAGGGCCCTATGGCTACACCTTC. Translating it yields CAISDGTGPYGYTF.

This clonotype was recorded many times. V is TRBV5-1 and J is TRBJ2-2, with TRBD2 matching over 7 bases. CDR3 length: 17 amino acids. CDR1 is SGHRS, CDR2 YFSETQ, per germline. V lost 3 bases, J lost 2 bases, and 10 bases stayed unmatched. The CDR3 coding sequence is TGCGCCAGCAGCTGGACTAGGGGCGGGTCAAACACCGGGGAGCTGTTTTTT. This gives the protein CASSWTRGGSNTGELFF.

The chain's CDR3 is CASSPGHQGANSPLHF. The CDR3 region has the DNA TGCGCCAGCAGCCCGGGACACCAAGGGGCGAATTCACCCCTCCACTTT. This chain connects TRBV5-1 to TRBJ1-6, with a weak D call TRBD1 (6 bases). Germline loops: CDR1 SGHRS, CDR2 YFSETQ. CDR3 length: 16 residues. V lost 4 bases and J 7 bases, leaving 18 bases between the germline ends.

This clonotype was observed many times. The CDR3 DNA sequence: TGTGCCAGCATTGACAGTAGCTCCTACGAGCAGTACTTC. This sequence encodes CASIDSSSYEQYF. This chain joins TRBV28 and TRBJ2-7; weak D call: TRBD1 (5 bases). The V gene's germline CDR1 is MDHEN and CDR2 SYDVKM. The CDR3 loop spans 13 amino acids. V dropped 7 bases and J dropped 0 bases, with 10 bases sitting between them.

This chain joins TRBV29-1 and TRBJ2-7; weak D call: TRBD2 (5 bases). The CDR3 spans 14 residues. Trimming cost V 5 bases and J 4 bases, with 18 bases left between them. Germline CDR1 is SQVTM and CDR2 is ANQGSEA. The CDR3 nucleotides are TGCAGCGTTAGAACGGGGAGCGCTTCTTACGAGCAGTACTTC. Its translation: CSVRTGSASYEQYF.

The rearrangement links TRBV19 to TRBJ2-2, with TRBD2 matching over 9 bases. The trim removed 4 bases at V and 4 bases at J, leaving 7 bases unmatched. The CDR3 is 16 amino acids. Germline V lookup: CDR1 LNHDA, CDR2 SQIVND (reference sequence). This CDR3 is CASSTHSGSGTGELFF. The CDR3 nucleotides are TGTGCCAGTAGTACACATAGCGGGAGTGGCACCGGGGAGCTGTTTTTT. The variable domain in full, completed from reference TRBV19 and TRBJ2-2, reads DGGITQSPKYLFRKEGQNVTLSCEQNLNHDAMYWYRQDPGQGLRLIYYSQIVNDFQKGDIAEGYSVSREKKESFPLTVTSAQKNPTAFYLCASSTHSGSGTGELFFGEGSRLTVL.

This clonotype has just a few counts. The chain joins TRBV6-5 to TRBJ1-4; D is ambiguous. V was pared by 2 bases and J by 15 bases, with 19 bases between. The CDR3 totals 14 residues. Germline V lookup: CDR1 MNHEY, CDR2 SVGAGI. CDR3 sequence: CASSYDAGEGGLFF. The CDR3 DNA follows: TGTGCCAGCAGTTACGATGCGGGCGAGGGTGGTTTGTTTTTT.

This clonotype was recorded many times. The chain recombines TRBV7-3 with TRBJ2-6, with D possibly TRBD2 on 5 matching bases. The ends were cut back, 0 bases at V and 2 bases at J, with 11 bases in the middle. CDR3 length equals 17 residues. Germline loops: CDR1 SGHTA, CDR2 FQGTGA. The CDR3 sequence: CASSLTAGSTGANVLTF. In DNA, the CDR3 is TGTGCCAGCAGCTTAACTGCGGGCTCAACTGGGGCCAACGTCCTGACTTTC.

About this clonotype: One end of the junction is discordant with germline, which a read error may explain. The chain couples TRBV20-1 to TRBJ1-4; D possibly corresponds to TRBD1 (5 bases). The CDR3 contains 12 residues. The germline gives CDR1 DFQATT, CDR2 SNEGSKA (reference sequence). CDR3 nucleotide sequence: TGCAGTGCCCCAAAGGCGGGGGAAAGACTGTTTTTT. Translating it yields CSAPKAGERLFF.

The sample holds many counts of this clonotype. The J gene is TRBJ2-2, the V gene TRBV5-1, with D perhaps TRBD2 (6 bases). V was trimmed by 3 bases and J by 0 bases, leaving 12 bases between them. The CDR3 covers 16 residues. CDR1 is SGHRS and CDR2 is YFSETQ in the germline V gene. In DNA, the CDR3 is TGCGCCAGCAGCTCTGGGGTAGCGGCGAACACCGGGGAGCTGTTTTTT. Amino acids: CASSSGVAANTGELFF.

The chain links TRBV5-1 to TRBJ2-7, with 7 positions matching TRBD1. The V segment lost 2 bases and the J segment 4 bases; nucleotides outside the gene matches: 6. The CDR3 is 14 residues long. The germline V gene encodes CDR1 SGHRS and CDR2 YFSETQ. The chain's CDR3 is CASSFQGDKYEQYF. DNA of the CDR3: TGCGCCAGCAGCTTCCAGGGGGATAAGTACGAGCAGTACTTC. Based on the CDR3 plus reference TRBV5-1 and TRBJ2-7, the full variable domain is KAGVTQTPRYLIKTRGQQVTLSCSPISGHRSVSWYQQTPGQGLQFLFEYFSETQRNKGNFPGRFSGRQFSNSRSEMNVSTLELGDSALYLCASSFQGDKYEQYFGPGTRLTVT.

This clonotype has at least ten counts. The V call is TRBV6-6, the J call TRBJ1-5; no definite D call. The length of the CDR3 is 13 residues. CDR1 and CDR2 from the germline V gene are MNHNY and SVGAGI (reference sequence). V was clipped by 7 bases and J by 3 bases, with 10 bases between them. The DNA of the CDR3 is TGTGCCAGCAACCCTCAGTACAATCAGCCCCAGCATTTT. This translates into CASNPQYNQPQHF.

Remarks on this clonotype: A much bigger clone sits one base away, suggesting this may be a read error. In DNA form, the CDR3 reads TGCGCCAGCGCAACGGGGCATCAAAACATTCAGTTCTTC. This codes for CASATGHQNIQFF. The V gene is TRBV10-2, the J gene TRBJ2-1, with D perhaps matching TRBD1 or TRBD2 (5 bases each). The germline V gene encodes CDR1 WSHSY and CDR2 SAAADI. V lost 8 bases, J lost 13 bases, and 21 bases lay in between. This CDR3 contains 13 residues.

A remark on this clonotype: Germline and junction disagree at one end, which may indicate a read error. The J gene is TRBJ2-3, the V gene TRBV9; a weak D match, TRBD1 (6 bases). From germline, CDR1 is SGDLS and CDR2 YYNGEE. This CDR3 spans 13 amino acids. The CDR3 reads CASSFWGPDTQYF. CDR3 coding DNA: TGTGCAAGCAGTTTTTGGGGGCCCGATACGCAGTATTTT.

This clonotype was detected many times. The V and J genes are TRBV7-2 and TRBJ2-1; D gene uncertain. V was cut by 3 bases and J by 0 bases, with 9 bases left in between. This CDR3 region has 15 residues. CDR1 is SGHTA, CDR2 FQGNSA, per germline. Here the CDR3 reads CASSLDASSYNEQFF. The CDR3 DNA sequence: TGTGCCAGCAGCTTGGATGCGAGCTCCTACAATGAGCAGTTCTTC.

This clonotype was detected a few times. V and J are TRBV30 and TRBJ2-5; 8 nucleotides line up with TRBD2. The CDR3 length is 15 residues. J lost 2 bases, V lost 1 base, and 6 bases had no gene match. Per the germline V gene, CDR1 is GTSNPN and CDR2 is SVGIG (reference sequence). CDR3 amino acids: CAWSGHSGDQETQYF. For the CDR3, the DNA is TGTGCCTGGAGTGGACATAGCGGGGATCAAGAGACCCAGTACTTC.

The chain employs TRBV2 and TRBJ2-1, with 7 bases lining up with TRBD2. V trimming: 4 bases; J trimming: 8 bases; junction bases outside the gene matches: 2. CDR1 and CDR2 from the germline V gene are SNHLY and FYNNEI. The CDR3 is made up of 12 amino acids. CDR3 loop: CASSGGGDEQFF. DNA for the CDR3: TGTGCCAGCAGTGGGGGGGGGGATGAGCAGTTCTTC.

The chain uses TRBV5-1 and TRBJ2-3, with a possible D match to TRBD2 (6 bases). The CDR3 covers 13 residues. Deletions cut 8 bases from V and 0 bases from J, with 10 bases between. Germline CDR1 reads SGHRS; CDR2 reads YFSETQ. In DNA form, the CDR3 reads TGCGCCAGTAATAGCGGAAGCACAGATACGCAGTATTTT. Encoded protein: CASNSGSTDTQYF.

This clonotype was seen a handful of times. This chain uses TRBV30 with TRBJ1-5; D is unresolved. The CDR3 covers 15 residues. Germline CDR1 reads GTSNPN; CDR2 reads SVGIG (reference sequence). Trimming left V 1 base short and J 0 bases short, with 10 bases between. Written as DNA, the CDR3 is TGTGCCTGGAGTGCTTTGGGAAATAGCAATCAGCCCCAGCATTTT. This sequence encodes CAWSALGNSNQPQHF.

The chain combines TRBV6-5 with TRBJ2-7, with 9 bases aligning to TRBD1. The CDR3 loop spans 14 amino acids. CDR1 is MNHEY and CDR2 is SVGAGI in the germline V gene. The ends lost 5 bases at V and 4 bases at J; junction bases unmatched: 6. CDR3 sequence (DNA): TGTGCCAGCAGTGCCTACAGGGGGCGGTACGAGCAGTACTTC. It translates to CASSAYRGRYEQYF.

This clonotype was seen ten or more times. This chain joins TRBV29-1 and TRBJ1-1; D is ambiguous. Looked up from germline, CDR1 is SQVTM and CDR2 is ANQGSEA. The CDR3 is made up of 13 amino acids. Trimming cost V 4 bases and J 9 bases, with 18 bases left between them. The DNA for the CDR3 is TGCAGCGTTGTGGCGGGGATAACTCCCCAAGCTTTCTTT. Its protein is CSVVAGITPQAFF.

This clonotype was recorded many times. CDR3 residues: CASSPPGLPASTEAFF. The CDR3, as DNA: TGTGCCAGCTCACCACCGGGCCTACCGGCTAGCACTGAAGCTTTCTTT. V and J are TRBV18 and TRBJ1-1; D is uncertain. The CDR3 is 16 amino acids. The V gene's germline CDR1 is KGHSH and CDR2 LQKENI. The V end was cut by 0 bases, the J end by 4 bases, with 15 bases between.